The present entry profiles one TCR beta chain with its context. The antigen remains unidentified. This record comes from a study of T cell responses to AZD1222 COVID-19 vaccine. The data were produced by immunoSEQ multiplex PCR, yet TCRdb's version contains in-frame clones alone and is incomplete. Of fewer than 120,000 clones in the sample, 85% to 95% were seen once. Germline V gene data show CDR1 as LGHDT and CDR2 as YNNKEL (reference sequence). The CDR3 contains 14 residues. V was pared by 4 bases and J by 4 bases, with 11 bases between. Study-wide findings and caveats: Baseline seropositives among AZD1222 recipients totaled only five to seven. Spike regions recognized by vaccine-associated CD4 TCRs spanned the protein, led by 160-218 and 743-854. Clonal diversity was possibly underestimated, and white British individuals and females predominated among donors.

The material was peripheral blood, obtained 28 days after the second AZD1222 dose. The receptor's source is an adult who received the AZD1222 COVID-19 vaccine. The rearrangement joins TRBV3-1 (or the pseudogene TRBV3-2) to TRBJ2-4; D not resolved. CDR3 sequence (DNA): TGTGCCAGCAGCCCCGCTTCGGTAAAAAACATTCAGTACTTC. Translated: CASSPASVKNIQYF.